This record covers a single T cell receptor beta chain. The data derive from a study of blood T cell repertoires in COVID-19. Across the study: Sites across the United States, Italy and Spain contributed samples from acute and convalescent COVID-19. PBMCs, B-cell-depleted T cells, or T cells were the source of the cDNA or gDNA that made up the material.

This CDR3 is built from 14 residues. Germline V gene sequence: CDR1 SNHLY, CDR2 FYNNEI. Between the trimmed V and J ends, which lost 5 bases and 5 bases, there was a span of 15 bases. Seattle's cohort entered during active infection and was followed longitudinally. Original data processing: Using reference gene primer amplification, nucleated cell counts were estimated. Assay used: immunoSEQ multiplex PCR; TCRdb lists only in-frame clones, some missing. V and J calls and clone size are those listed in that table; D and trimming were worked out from the DNA. Of about 300,000 clones in the sample, 89% were seen once.

Input material: peripheral blood. This chain joins TRBV2 and TRBJ1-2, with a tentative D call TRBD1 (6 bases). This clonotype was obtained from a young woman with COVID-19, enrolled during active disease. The CDR3 loop reads CASSSPGQGYGYTF. CDR3 nucleotide sequence: TGTGCCAGCAGTTCCCCGGGCCAGGGGTATGGCTACACCTTC.